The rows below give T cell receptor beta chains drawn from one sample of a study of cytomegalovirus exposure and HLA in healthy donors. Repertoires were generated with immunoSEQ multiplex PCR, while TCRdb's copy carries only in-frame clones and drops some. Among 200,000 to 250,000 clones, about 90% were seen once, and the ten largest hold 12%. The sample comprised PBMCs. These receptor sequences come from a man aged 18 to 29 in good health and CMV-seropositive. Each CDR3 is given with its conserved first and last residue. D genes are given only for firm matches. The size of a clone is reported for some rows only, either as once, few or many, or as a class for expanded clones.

CDR3 DNA: TGCGCCAGCAGCCAAGATCTCTCCGACAGTAAAAACATTCAGTACTTC
CDR3 protein: CASSQDLSDSKNIQYF
V gene: TRBV4-3
CDR3 length: 16
J gene: TRBJ2-4
D gene: .
clone size: .

CDR3 DNA: TGTGCCAGCAGCCAAGACCTGACAGGCAACTATGGCTACACCTTC
CDR3 protein: CASSQDLTGNYGYTF
V gene: TRBV4-2
CDR3 length: 15
J gene: TRBJ1-2
D gene: .
clone size: .

CDR3 DNA: TGTGCCAGCAGCCCACTAGCGGGAGGGTCAGATACGCAGTATTTT
CDR3 protein: CASSPLAGGSDTQYF
V gene: TRBV28
CDR3 length: 15
J gene: TRBJ2-3
D gene: TRBD2
clone size: once

CDR3 DNA: TGCGCCAGCAGCTTGGTATCGGGGATCACTGAAGCTTTCTTT
CDR3 protein: CASSLVSGITEAFF
V gene: TRBV5-1
CDR3 length: 14
J gene: TRBJ1-1
D gene: .
clone size: .

CDR3 DNA: TGTGCCAGCTCGCTTGGGACAGTCAATCAGCCCCAGCATTTT
CDR3 protein: CASSLGTVNQPQHF
V gene: TRBV18
CDR3 length: 14
J gene: TRBJ1-5
D gene: TRBD1
clone size: once

CDR3 DNA: TGTGCCAGCAGCTTAGAACAGGGAGGTGGCTACACCTTC
CDR3 protein: CASSLEQGGGYTF
V gene: TRBV7-9
CDR3 length: 13
J gene: TRBJ1-2
D gene: .
clone size: .

CDR3 DNA: TGCGCCAGCAGTCCCGGGGGACAGGTCCCTTTTGGGTACGAGCAGTACTTC
CDR3 protein: CASSPGGQVPFGYEQYF
V gene: TRBV4-1
CDR3 length: 17
J gene: TRBJ2-7
D gene: TRBD1
clone size: .

CDR3 DNA: TGTGCCATCAGTGGTACTGGAAACACCATATATTTT
CDR3 protein: CAISGTGNTIYF
V gene: TRBV10-3
CDR3 length: 12
J gene: TRBJ1-3
D gene: .
clone size: .

CDR3 DNA: TGTGCCAGCAGCCAATTCACAGGGGGAGGCTACGAGCAGTACTTC
CDR3 protein: CASSQFTGGGYEQYF
V gene: TRBV14
CDR3 length: 15
J gene: TRBJ2-7
D gene: TRBD1
clone size: .

CDR3 DNA: TGTGCCAGCAGCGTAGGGACAGCTAATGAAAAACTGTTTTTT
CDR3 protein: CASSVGTANEKLFF
V gene: TRBV9
CDR3 length: 14
J gene: TRBJ1-4
D gene: .
clone size: .

CDR3 DNA: TGTGCCAGCAGTCCAGCCTCGCGGGGCAATGAGCAGTTCTTC
CDR3 protein: CASSPASRGNEQFF
V gene: TRBV6-6
CDR3 length: 14
J gene: TRBJ2-1
D gene: .
clone size: .

CDR3 DNA: TGCGCCAGCGGACTTCGGGGGGCGGGGAAGGGGAACTATGGCTACACCTTC
CDR3 protein: CASGLRGAGKGNYGYTF
V gene: TRBV5-1
CDR3 length: 17
J gene: TRBJ1-2
D gene: .
clone size: .

CDR3 DNA: TGTGCCAGCAGTGCCCGGCAGGGTTCGGCTTCCTACGAGCAGTACTTC
CDR3 protein: CASSARQGSASYEQYF
V gene: TRBV28
CDR3 length: 16
J gene: TRBJ2-7
D gene: .
clone size: .

CDR3 DNA: TGTGCCTGGACCGAGGGGACCGGGGAGCTGTTTTTT
CDR3 protein: CAWTEGTGELFF
V gene: TRBV30
CDR3 length: 12
J gene: TRBJ2-2
D gene: .
clone size: once

CDR3 DNA: TGTGCCAGCACCATATCCCCGCAACGGGGGGCATATGGCTACACCTTC
CDR3 protein: CASTISPQRGAYGYTF
V gene: TRBV9
CDR3 length: 16
J gene: TRBJ1-2
D gene: .
clone size: .